This TCR beta chain was captured by sequencing in a study of shared T cell receptors in the human thymus. There are 14 residues in the CDR3. Germline V gene lookup returns CDR1 MNHEY and CDR2 SMNVEV (reference sequence). The V end was cut by 7 bases, the J end by 4 bases, with 14 bases between. Repertoires were generated with immunoSEQ multiplex PCR, while TCRdb's copy carries only in-frame clones and drops some. The repertoire holds hundreds of thousands of clones, with about 89% as singletons. The same sample was also studied in work on human thymus T cells.

The source of this sequence is a boy younger than two with a congenital heart defect. Sequenced material: thymocytes. This chain joins TRBV27 and TRBJ1-5; maybe TRBD1 (6 bases). For the CDR3, the DNA is TGTGCCAGCAAACCCAGGGGTCTAAATCAGCCCCAGCATTTT. Translating it yields CASKPRGLNQPQHF.